The 15 T cell receptor beta chains below were found in one sample sequenced in a study of blood T cells in healthy people across ages (dated by TCRdb to the mid-2010s). Libraries were made using 5' RACE. Sequencing relied on an Illumina HiSeq 2500. A second PCR of roughly 7 to 11 cycles was performed with a sample-barcoded 5' primer and a J-beta primer mix. TCRdb handled the public reads itself, with Q25 trimming in fastp and clone calling in MiXCR, and kept productive beta chains. Identical CDR3 protein sequences are pooled into one entry, listed with their most common genes and DNA. The sample yields around 1.5 million distinct CDR3 sequences; approximately 60% were counted once. In total, the top ten clones hold 6.7% of the sample. Sequencing was performed on blood. These receptors all stem from a man aged 18 to 30 in good health.

This clonotype was seen a handful of times. J is TRBJ1-1 and V is TRBV29-1, with 8 bases matching TRBD1. Germline lookup yields CDR1 SQVTM and CDR2 ANQGSEA. With V trimmed by 7 bases and J by 5 bases, 12 bases remained unmatched. This CDR3 has 14 amino acids. Written as DNA, the CDR3 is TGCAGCGCCCACACCAGACAGGGGATGACTGAAGCTTTCTTT. The encoded protein is CSAHTRQGMTEAFF.

V is TRBV12-3 or TRBV12-4 and J is TRBJ1-2; weak D call: TRBD1 (6 bases). The V end was cut by 6 bases, the J end by 0 bases, with 11 bases between. This CDR3 contains 14 residues. The CDR3 loop reads CASSRTAANYGYTF. The CDR3 DNA reads TGTGCCAGCAGCCGGACAGCTGCTAACTATGGCTACACCTTC.

The rearrangement uses TRBV2 and TRBJ2-7, with 8 bases aligning to TRBD2. There are 15 residues in the CDR3. The junction had 4 bases not matched to a gene; V was cut back by 0 bases and J by 3 bases. Germline CDR1 SNHLY, CDR2 FYNNEI. DNA of the CDR3: TGTGCCAGCAGTGAAGCGCGGGGGGCCCACTACGAGCAGTACTTC. This codes for CASSEARGAHYEQYF. Full variable domain (missing parts from reference TRBV2 and TRBJ2-7): EPEVTQTPSHQVTQMGQEVILRCVPISNHLYFYWYRQILGQKVEFLVSFYNNEISEKSEIFDDQFSVERPDGSNFTLKIRSTKLEDSAMYFCASSEARGAHYEQYFGPGTRLTVT.

The rearrangement links TRBV29-1 to TRBJ2-7; TRBD2 aligns across 8 bases. V gave up 0 bases and J gave up 2 bases; unmatched junction bases: 6. The CDR3 spans 15 residues. In germline, CDR1 is SQVTM, CDR2 ANQGSEA. In nucleotides, the CDR3 is TGCAGCGTTGAAGATTTAAGCGGGGGCACCTACGAGCAGTACTTC. The encoded protein is CSVEDLSGGTYEQYF.

The J gene is TRBJ1-4, the V gene TRBV28; D call uncertain. V was pared by 6 bases and J by 4 bases, with 18 bases between. Germline V gene lookup returns CDR1 MDHEN and CDR2 SYDVKM. This CDR3 is built from 16 residues. This CDR3 reads CASSPASAGLNEKLFF. The CDR3 region has the DNA TGTGCCAGCAGCCCGGCCTCGGCAGGCCTTAATGAAAAACTGTTTTTT.

This chain connects TRBV7-2 to TRBJ1-4; D gene unclear. The V gene lost 2 bases and the J gene lost 10 bases, with 14 bases spanning the gap. The CDR3 consists of 14 residues. CDR1 and CDR2 from the germline V gene are SGHTA and FQGNSA. The CDR3 loop reads CASSLRLQARKLFF. The CDR3 DNA sequence: TGTGCCAGCAGCTTAAGGCTACAAGCTAGAAAACTGTTTTTT.

The chain recombines TRBV28 with TRBJ2-7, with 7 bases identical to TRBD1. The CDR3 consists of 18 residues. Per germline, CDR1 MDHEN and CDR2 SYDVKM. Germline trimming cut 8 bases from V and 2 bases from J; bases unmatched to any gene: 21. The CDR3 spells CASVDGDSFSQHTYEQYF. The CDR3 DNA is TGTGCCAGCGTTGATGGGGACAGCTTTTCGCAGCATACCTACGAGCAGTACTTC.

This clonotype was detected only a few times. This rearrangement joins TRBV11-2 to TRBJ2-1; D perhaps matches TRBD1 (5 bases). This CDR3 has 14 amino acids. V gave up 2 bases and J gave up 5 bases, with 10 bases separating them. The germline gives CDR1 SGHAT, CDR2 FQNNGV. The CDR3 sequence is CASSLNRQNNEQFF. Written as DNA, the CDR3 is TGTGCCAGCAGCTTAAACCGACAGAACAATGAGCAGTTCTTC. Based on the CDR3 plus reference TRBV11-2 and TRBJ2-1, the full variable domain is EAGVAQSPRYKIIEKRQSVAFWCNPISGHATLYWYQQILGQGPKLLIQFQNNGVVDDSQLPKDRFSAERLKGVDSTLKIQPAKLEDSAVYLCASSLNRQNNEQFFGPGTRLTVL.

V usage is TRBV7-9 and J usage is TRBJ1-6, with D possibly matching TRBD1 (6 bases). Deletions cut 7 bases from V and 6 bases from J, with 13 bases between. This CDR3 is 14 amino acids long. CDR1 and CDR2 (germline): SEHNR, FQNEAQ (reference sequence). The CDR3 spells CASNVAGVNSPLHF. CDR3 DNA sequence: TGTGCCAGCAACGTAGCAGGGGTTAATTCACCCCTCCACTTT.

The CDR3 DNA reads TGCAGCGTCCAGGGGCCAGGTGAAGCTTTCTTT. Protein product: CSVQGPGEAFF. The V and J genes are TRBV29-1 and TRBJ1-1; maybe TRBD1 (6 bases). V was shortened by 6 bases and J by 7 bases, with 12 bases between the two germline ends. The CDR3 consists of 11 residues. Germline V gene data show CDR1 as SQVTM and CDR2 as ANQGSEA.

The sample holds a few counts of this clonotype. The gene calls are TRBV13 and TRBJ2-1, with a tentative D call TRBD1 (5 bases). V lost 4 bases, J lost 0 bases, and 13 bases lay in between. The length of the CDR3 is 16 residues. CDR1 PRHDT and CDR2 FYEKMQ come from the germline V gene (reference sequence). In DNA, the CDR3 is TGTGCCAGCAGCTCTGCCGGACATAGCTCCTACAATGAGCAGTTCTTC. This sequence encodes CASSSAGHSSYNEQFF.

Only a few counts were recorded for this clonotype. Being one base from a much bigger clone, this may be a read error. This chain joins TRBV10-3 and TRBJ2-5, with 9 nucleotides matching TRBD1. V was pared by 2 bases and J by 11 bases, with 12 bases of the junction left unmatched. The CDR3 runs to 15 residues. Looked up from germline, CDR1 is ENHRY and CDR2 is SYGVKD. The CDR3 loop is CAISEDNRGRGEQYF. The CDR3 bases are TGTGCCATCAGTGAGGATAACAGGGGGCGGGGTGAGCAGTACTTC.

Worth noting for this clonotype: An end of the junction differs from the germline gene, which may be a read error. The chain carries TRBV7-9 and TRBJ2-5, with 9 bases matching TRBD1. The CDR3 extends over 15 amino acids. Germline assignment: CDR1 SEHNR and CDR2 FQNEAQ (reference sequence). DNA of the CDR3: TGTGCCAGCGGCTTAGGACAGGGGTTCCAAGAGACCCAGTACTTC. Protein sequence: CASGLGQGFQETQYF.

The chain uses TRBV20-1 and TRBJ2-7; D is unclear. This CDR3 is built from 12 residues. Germline CDR1 is DFQATT and CDR2 is SNEGSKA (reference sequence). The ends were cut back, 1 base at V and 7 bases at J, with 11 bases in the middle. The CDR3 DNA sequence: TGCAGTGCTAGAGTTAGCCCCGATGAGCAGTACTTC. This codes for CSARVSPDEQYF.

The chain employs TRBV7-2 and TRBJ1-2; possibly TRBD1 for D (5 bases). The CDR3 has 13 residues. Germline CDR1 and CDR2: SGHTA and FQGNSA. Trimming took off 8 bases at V and 0 bases at J, with 10 bases between the two ends. For the CDR3, the DNA is TGTGCCAGCGGGGGGAGGCCTAACTATGGCTACACCTTC. Amino acids: CASGGRPNYGYTF. Variable domain in full (rest from reference TRBV7-2 and TRBJ1-2): GAGVSQSPSNKVTEKGKDVELRCDPISGHTALYWYRQSLGQGLEFLIYFQGNSAPDKSGLPSDRFSAERTGGSVSTLTIQRTQQEDSAVYLCASGGRPNYGYTFGSGTRLTVV.